The present TCR beta chain was sequenced within a study of T cell changes during pregnancy in multiple sclerosis. Some clones are missing from TCRdb's copy, which holds only in-frame ones; the method was immunoSEQ multiplex PCR. The data hold about 22,000 clones, with just over 90% observed a single time. This specimen was CD4+ T cells from peripheral blood mononuclear cells, taken after pregnancy. The receptor was isolated from a female donor in good health, enrolled as a control in a pregnancy study.

Written as DNA, the CDR3 is TGTGCCAGCAGCCTCTTAGCGGGAGGGGATGAGCAGTTCTTC. Translating gives CASSLLAGGDEQFF. V and J are TRBV7-9 and TRBJ2-1, with TRBD2 matching 11 bases. Germline CDR1 is SEHNR and CDR2 is FQNEAQ (reference sequence). This CDR3 region has 14 residues. V lost 5 bases to trimming and J lost 8 bases; unmatched junction nucleotides: 5.